This is a list of T cell receptor beta chains from one sample in a study of T cells in Graves' hyperthyroidism and ophthalmopathy. TCRdb used MiXCR to reprocess the multiplex PCR reads, holding one entry per CDR3 protein. This table has a few hundred thousand distinct CDR3 sequences, more than 15% appearing once. Specimen: blood. These receptors were taken from a woman aged 18-29 years with Graves' hyperthyroidism that later progressed to Graves' ophthalmopathy. Both conserved end residues are part of each CDR3. Fields, in order: J gene, CDR3 length, D gene, clone size, V gene, CDR3 protein, CDR3 DNA. The D gene is left open where the match is weak. Not all rows give a size; the values are once, few, many and, for expanded clones, a class.

TRBJ2-5,14,.,many,TRBV5-5,CASSYPATQETQYF,TGTGCCAGCAGCTACCCGGCTACCCAAGAGACCCAGTACTTC
TRBJ2-1,15,TRBD2,many,TRBV2,CASSEGLAGEDEQFF,TGTGCCAGCAGTGAGGGACTAGCGGGAGAGGATGAGCAGTTCTTC
TRBJ2-5,17,TRBD2,few,TRBV20-1,CSASEITSGRGWETQYF,TGCAGTGCTAGTGAAATAACTAGCGGGAGAGGTTGGGAGACCCAGTACTTC
TRBJ1-1,15,TRBD1,.,TRBV3-1,CASSQDWDRDTEAFF,TGTGCCAGCAGCCAAGATTGGGACAGGGACACTGAAGCTTTCTTT
TRBJ2-7,15,.,many,TRBV27,CASSELGSPSYEQYF,TGTGCCAGCAGTGAACTGGGTTCCCCCTCCTACGAGCAGTACTTC
TRBJ2-3,15,.,few,TRBV7-9,CASTSGYLGTDTQYF,TGTGCCAGCACCTCAGGGTACCTCGGTACAGATACGCAGTATTTT
TRBJ1-1,12,TRBD1,.,TRBV5-6,CASSFTGGEAFF,TGTGCCAGCAGCTTTACAGGGGGCGAAGCTTTCTTT
TRBJ2-7,15,TRBD1,.,TRBV6-5,CASSYSTGGPLEQYF,TGTGCCAGCAGTTACAGTACAGGGGGCCCGCTCGAGCAGTACTTC
TRBJ1-5,15,.,once,TRBV19,CASSPGPTGGQPQHF,TGTGCCAGTAGTCCTGGACCGACGGGAGGCCAGCCCCAGCATTTT
TRBJ2-5,12,.,many,TRBV12-3/TRBV12-4,CASSRDSETQYF,TGTGCCAGCAGTCGGGACTCCGAGACCCAGTACTTC
TRBJ2-1,19,TRBD1,many,TRBV24-1,CATSEGQGYLVEFGNEQFF,TGTGCCACCAGTGAGGGACAGGGATATCTAGTTGAATTTGGCAATGAGCAGTTCTTC
TRBJ2-7,14,.,few,TRBV7-9,CASSSRTGSNEQYF,TGTGCCAGCAGCTCCCGGACGGGCTCGAACGAGCAGTACTTC
TRBJ2-3,16,.,few,TRBV27,CASSITVGGLTDTQYF,TGTGCCAGCAGTATCACGGTGGGAGGACTCACAGATACGCAGTATTTT
TRBJ2-2,13,.,many,TRBV2,CASSEKRTGELFF,TGTGCCAGCAGTGAAAAACGGACCGGGGAGCTGTTTTTT
TRBJ2-7,14,.,many,TRBV7-9,CASSFGGTGYEQYF,TGTGCCAGCAGCTTCGGGGGGACAGGCTACGAGCAGTACTTC
TRBJ1-2,14,TRBD1,many,TRBV30,CAWIDDGTAYGYTF,TGTGCCTGGATTGACGATGGGACAGCTTATGGCTACACCTTC
TRBJ2-7,14,.,.,TRBV12-3/TRBV12-4,CASSLGSRVYEQYF,TGTGCCAGCAGTTTAGGCAGCCGCGTCTACGAGCAGTACTTC
TRBJ1-1,15,TRBD1,many,TRBV6-1,CASSVPTGAYTEAFF,TGTGCCAGCAGTGTGCCGACAGGGGCTTACACTGAAGCTTTCTTT
TRBJ2-3,13,.,many,TRBV20-1,CSANKGATDTQYF,TGCAGTGCTAATAAGGGTGCGACAGATACGCAGTATTTT
TRBJ2-1,11,.,many,TRBV2,CASRKYNEQFF,TGTGCCAGCAGAAAATACAATGAGCAGTTCTTC
TRBJ1-1,14,.,many,TRBV20-1,CSAIGAGPNTEAFF,TGCAGTGCTATCGGGGCAGGGCCGAACACTGAAGCTTTCTTT
TRBJ2-7,12,.,many,TRBV24-1,CATSPGGTEQYF,TGTGCCACCAGTCCTGGAGGGACAGAGCAGTACTTC
TRBJ2-7,12,TRBD1,.,TRBV30,CAWKDRGYEQYF,TGTGCCTGGAAGGACAGGGGGTACGAGCAGTACTTC
TRBJ2-7,15,TRBD2,.,TRBV18,CASSSGLAFDYEQYF,TGTGCCAGCTCAAGTGGACTAGCGTTTGACTACGAGCAGTACTTC
TRBJ1-2,16,.,few,TRBV7-9,CASSRSNRRLNYGYTF,TGTGCCAGCAGCCGGAGTAACAGGCGACTTAACTATGGCTACACCTTC
TRBJ1-6,16,.,few,TRBV7-9,CASSLQRGSYNSPLHF,TGTGCCAGCAGCTTACAGCGAGGCTCCTATAATTCACCCCTCCACTTT
TRBJ1-5,16,.,few,TRBV4-1,CASSQGRDITNQPQHF,TGCGCCAGCAGCCAAGGACGGGATATTACCAATCAGCCCCAGCATTTT
TRBJ2-1,15,.,.,TRBV19,CASSIETIWATEQFF,TGTGCCAGTAGTATAGAGACGATTTGGGCCACTGAGCAGTTCTTC
TRBJ2-2,14,TRBD1,many,TRBV11-2,CASSHFDRAGELFF,TGTGCCAGCAGCCACTTCGACAGGGCCGGGGAGCTGTTTTTT
TRBJ1-5,15,.,.,TRBV20-1,CSARDVARGGQPQHF,TGCAGTGCTAGAGATGTTGCCAGGGGAGGTCAGCCCCAGCATTTT
TRBJ2-2,15,.,many,TRBV12-3/TRBV12-4,CASSWTVTNTGELFF,TGTGCCAGCAGTTGGACAGTCACGAACACCGGGGAGCTGTTTTTT
TRBJ2-1,12,.,many,TRBV6-1,CASSSQSNEQFF,TGTGCCAGCAGTTCCCAGTCGAATGAGCAGTTCTTC
TRBJ2-2,16,TRBD2,.,TRBV7-3,CASSLRPSGRAGELFF,TGTGCCAGCAGCTTACGTCCTAGCGGGAGGGCCGGGGAGCTGTTTTTT
TRBJ1-5,17,.,.,TRBV5-8,CASSFGQGAHSNQPQHF,TGTGCCAGCAGCTTCGGGCAGGGCGCGCATAGCAATCAGCCCCAGCATTTT
TRBJ1-2,14,.,many,TRBV7-9,CASSLGGSHYGYTF,TGTGCCAGCAGCTTAGGGGGAAGTCACTATGGCTACACCTTC
TRBJ2-4,16,.,many,TRBV3-1,CASSHSRNRVSNIQYF,TGTGCCAGCAGCCACTCGCGTAACAGGGTATCGAACATTCAGTACTTC
TRBJ2-1,15,TRBD2,.,TRBV27,CASSFWTSGFNEQFF,TGTGCCAGCAGTTTCTGGACTAGCGGCTTCAATGAGCAGTTCTTC
TRBJ2-1,16,TRBD2,many,TRBV7-2,CASSLGLAGGNNEQFF,TGTGCCAGCAGCTTAGGCCTAGCGGGAGGCAACAATGAGCAGTTCTTC
TRBJ2-1,13,.,many,TRBV5-6,CASYEGGVSEQFF,TGTGCCAGCTATGAGGGGGGAGTTAGTGAGCAGTTCTTC
TRBJ2-1,17,.,many,TRBV6-5,CASSYSLEGPSYNEQFF,TGTGCCAGCAGTTACTCGTTGGAGGGGCCATCCTACAATGAGCAGTTCTTC
TRBJ2-5,13,.,.,TRBV19,CASGSGYQETQYF,TGTGCCAGCGGGAGTGGCTACCAAGAGACCCAGTACTTC
TRBJ2-1,13,.,many,TRBV5-1,CASSLDDHNEQFF,TGCGCCAGCAGCTTGGACGATCACAATGAGCAGTTCTTC
TRBJ2-5,16,TRBD2,many,TRBV18,CASKRLAGDRQETQYF,TGTGCCAGCAAACGACTAGCGGGAGACCGACAAGAGACCCAGTACTTC
TRBJ1-2,18,TRBD1,many,TRBV11-2,CASSFNRGKGLLGYGYTF,TGTGCCAGCAGCTTTAACAGGGGTAAAGGCCTCTTGGGGTATGGCTACACCTTC
TRBJ2-7,13,TRBD1,.,TRBV2,CASRDRGGNEQYF,TGTGCCAGCAGGGACAGGGGAGGAAACGAGCAGTACTTC
TRBJ2-1,12,.,many,TRBV27,CASSLDANEQFF,TGTGCCAGCAGTTTAGACGCAAATGAGCAGTTCTTC
TRBJ2-5,15,TRBD2,few,TRBV5-1,CASSTSGRGQETQYF,TGCGCCAGCAGCACTAGCGGGAGAGGACAAGAGACCCAGTACTTC
TRBJ2-3,18,TRBD1,.,TRBV11-2,CASSLDKGPRGLADTQYF,TGTGCCAGCAGCTTAGATAAGGGACCAAGGGGGCTGGCAGATACGCAGTATTTT
TRBJ2-2,15,.,.,TRBV5-1,CASRVLGSNTGELFF,TGTGCCAGCAGAGTACTAGGTTCGAACACCGGGGAGCTGTTTTTT
TRBJ1-2,16,.,many,TRBV28,CASRPVQANKDYGYTF,TGTGCCAGCAGACCCGTACAGGCTAACAAGGACTATGGCTACACCTTC
TRBJ1-2,17,.,few,TRBV30,CAWSPPPRVGLNYGYTF,TGTGCCTGGAGTCCCCCCCCCAGGGTGGGCCTTAACTATGGCTACACCTTC
TRBJ1-1,13,TRBD1,many,TRBV18,CASSPWDRTEAFF,TGTGCCAGCTCACCCTGGGACAGAACTGAAGCTTTCTTT
TRBJ1-1,17,TRBD1,few,TRBV19,CASSRDRGPPLKAEAFF,TGTGCCAGTAGTAGGGACAGGGGTCCTCCATTGAAGGCTGAAGCTTTCTTT
TRBJ1-3,15,.,few,TRBV10-1,CASSDRPRAGNTIYF,TGCGCCAGCAGTGATCGGCCCAGGGCTGGAAACACCATATATTTT
TRBJ2-2,14,TRBD2,many,TRBV2,CAIGTSGRTGELFF,TGTGCCATCGGGACTAGCGGGAGAACCGGGGAGCTGTTTTTT